This T cell receptor (beta chain) was sequenced in a study of T cells after posttransplantation cyclophosphamide. Overall study findings and caveats: Blood and skin or GI T cell repertoires showed limited TRB overlap.

The naive gate required viable CD3+CD4+ or CD3+CD8+ cells with CCR7+CD45RA+CD45RO-CD95-CD27+CD28+ phenotype. The CDR3 loop spans 12 amino acids. Germline loops: CDR1 LNHDA, CDR2 SQIVND (reference sequence). V trimming: 10 bases; J trimming: 2 bases; junction bases outside the gene matches: 4. Notes on this clone: Its antigen is unidentified.

Clones were sequenced by immunoSEQ multiplex PCR, and TCRdb holds only the in-frame ones, with some missing. The data contain roughly 12,000 clones, 90% to 95% of them singletons. The gene calls are TRBV19 and TRBJ2-7; 8 bases fit TRBD1. The sequencing sample was made of naive CD8+ T cells sorted from PBMCs. This sequence was found in a man aged 30 to 45 in good health and a related stem cell transplant donor. The CDR3 loop reads CATGQGTYEQYF. CDR3 bases: TGTGCCACCGGACAGGGTACCTACGAGCAGTACTTC.